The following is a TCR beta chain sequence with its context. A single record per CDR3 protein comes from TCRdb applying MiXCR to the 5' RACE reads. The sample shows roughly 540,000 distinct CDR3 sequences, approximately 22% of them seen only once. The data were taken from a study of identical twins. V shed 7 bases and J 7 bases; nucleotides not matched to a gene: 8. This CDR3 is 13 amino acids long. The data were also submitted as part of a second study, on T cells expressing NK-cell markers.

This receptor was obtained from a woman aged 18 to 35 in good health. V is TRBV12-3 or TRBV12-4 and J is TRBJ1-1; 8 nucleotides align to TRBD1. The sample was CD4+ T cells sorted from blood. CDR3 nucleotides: TGTGCCAGCATCCTAGGACAGGGAGGTGAAGCTTTCTTT. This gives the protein CASILGQGGEAFF.